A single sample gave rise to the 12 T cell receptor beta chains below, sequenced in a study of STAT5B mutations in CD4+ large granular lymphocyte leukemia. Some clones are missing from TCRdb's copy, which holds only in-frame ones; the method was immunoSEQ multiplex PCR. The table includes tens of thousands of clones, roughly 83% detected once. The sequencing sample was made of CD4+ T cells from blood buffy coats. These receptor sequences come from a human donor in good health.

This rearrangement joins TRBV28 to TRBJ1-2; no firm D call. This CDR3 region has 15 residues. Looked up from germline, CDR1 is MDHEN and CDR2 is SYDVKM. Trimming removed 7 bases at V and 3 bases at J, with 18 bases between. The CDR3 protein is CASTLGPQRDYGYTF. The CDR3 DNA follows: TGTGCCAGCACCCTCGGACCTCAGCGAGACTATGGCTACACCTTC.

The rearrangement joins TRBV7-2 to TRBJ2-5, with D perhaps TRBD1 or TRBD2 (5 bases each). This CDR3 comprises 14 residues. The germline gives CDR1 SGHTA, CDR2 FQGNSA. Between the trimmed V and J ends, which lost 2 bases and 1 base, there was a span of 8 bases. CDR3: CASSLTGGQETQYF. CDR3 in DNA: TGTGCCAGCAGCTTAACTGGGGGCCAAGAGACCCAGTACTTC.

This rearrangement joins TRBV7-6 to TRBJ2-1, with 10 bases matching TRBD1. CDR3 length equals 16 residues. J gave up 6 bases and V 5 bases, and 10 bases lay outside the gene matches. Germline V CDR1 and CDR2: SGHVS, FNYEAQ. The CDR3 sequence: CASSPTGDRGINEQFF. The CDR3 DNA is TGTGCCAGCAGCCCAACCGGGGACAGGGGCATCAATGAGCAGTTCTTC.

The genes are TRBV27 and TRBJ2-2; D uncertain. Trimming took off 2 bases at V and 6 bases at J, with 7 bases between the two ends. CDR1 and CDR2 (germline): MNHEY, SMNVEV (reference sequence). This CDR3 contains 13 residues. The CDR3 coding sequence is TGTGCCAGCAGTTTAGCTTTAGCCGGGGAGCTGTTTTTT. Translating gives CASSLALAGELFF.

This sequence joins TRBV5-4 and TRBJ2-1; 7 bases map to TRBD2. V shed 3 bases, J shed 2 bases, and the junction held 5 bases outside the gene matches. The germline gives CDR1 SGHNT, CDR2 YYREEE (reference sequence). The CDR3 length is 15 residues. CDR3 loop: CASSSSSGPYNEQFF. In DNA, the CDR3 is TGTGCCAGCAGCTCTTCTAGCGGACCCTACAATGAGCAGTTCTTC.

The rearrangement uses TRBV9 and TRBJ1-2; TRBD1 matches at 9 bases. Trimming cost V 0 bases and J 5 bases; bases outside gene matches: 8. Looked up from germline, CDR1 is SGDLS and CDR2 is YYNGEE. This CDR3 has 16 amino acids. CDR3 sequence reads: CASSVATGGPGYGYTF. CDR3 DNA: TGTGCCAGCAGCGTAGCTACAGGGGGCCCCGGATATGGCTACACCTTC.

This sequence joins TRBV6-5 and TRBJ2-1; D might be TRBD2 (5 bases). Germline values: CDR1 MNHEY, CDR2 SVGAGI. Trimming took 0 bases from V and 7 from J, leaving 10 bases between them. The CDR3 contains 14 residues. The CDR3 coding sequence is TGTGCCAGCAGTTACTCCCGGGGTCGGAATGAGCAGTTCTTC. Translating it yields CASSYSRGRNEQFF.

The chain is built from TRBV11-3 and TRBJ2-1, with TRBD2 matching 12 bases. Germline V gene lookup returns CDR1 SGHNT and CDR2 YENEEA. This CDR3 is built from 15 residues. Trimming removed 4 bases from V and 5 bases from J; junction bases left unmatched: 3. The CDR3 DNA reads TGTGCCAGCAGCTCGCTAGCGGGAGGGGACAATGAGCAGTTCTTC. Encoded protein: CASSSLAGGDNEQFF.

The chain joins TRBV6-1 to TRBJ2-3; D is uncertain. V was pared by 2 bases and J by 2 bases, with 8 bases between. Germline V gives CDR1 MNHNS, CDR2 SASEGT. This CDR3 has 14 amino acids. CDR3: CASSELQNTDTQYF. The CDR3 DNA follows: TGTGCCAGCAGTGAACTACAGAACACAGATACGCAGTATTTT.

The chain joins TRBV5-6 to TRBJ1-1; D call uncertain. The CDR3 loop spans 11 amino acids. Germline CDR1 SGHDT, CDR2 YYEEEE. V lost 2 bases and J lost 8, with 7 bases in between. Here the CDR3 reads CASSFRREAFF. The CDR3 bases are TGTGCCAGCAGCTTCCGCAGGGAAGCTTTCTTT. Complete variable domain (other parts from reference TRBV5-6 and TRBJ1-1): DAGVTQSPTHLIKTRGQQVTLRCSPKSGHDTVSWYQQALGQGPQFIFQYYEEEERQRGNFPDRFSGHQFPNYSSELNVNALLLGDSALYLCASSFRREAFFGQGTRLTVV.

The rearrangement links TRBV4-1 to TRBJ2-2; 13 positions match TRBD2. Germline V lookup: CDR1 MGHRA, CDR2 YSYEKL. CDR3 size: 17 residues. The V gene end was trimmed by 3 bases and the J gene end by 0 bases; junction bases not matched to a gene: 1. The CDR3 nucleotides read TGCGCCAGCAGCCAGGGACTAGCGGGGTCGAACACCGGGGAGCTGTTTTTT. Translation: CASSQGLAGSNTGELFF.

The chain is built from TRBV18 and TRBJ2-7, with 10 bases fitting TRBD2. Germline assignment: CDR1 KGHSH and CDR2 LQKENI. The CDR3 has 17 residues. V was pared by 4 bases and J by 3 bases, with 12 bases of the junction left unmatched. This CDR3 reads CASSLSISGRLIYEQYF. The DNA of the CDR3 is TGTGCCAGCTCACTATCTATTAGCGGGAGGTTAATCTACGAGCAGTACTTC.